These T cell receptor beta chains were read from a single sample in a study of beta chain features in type 1 diabetes. Sequencing used immunoSEQ multiplex PCR; TCRdb keeps in-frame clones, though not all of them. This sample has about 330,000 clones, with 8% to 13% found just once. The sequenced sample consisted of naive CD4+ T cells from blood. The receptors come from a woman between 25 and 40 years old in good health. Each CDR3 is given with its conserved first and last residue. Expanded clones are given a class, and other clones once, few, many or no size at all.

j_gene,v_gene,abundance,CDR3aa
TRBJ2-5,TRBV7-7,few,CASSWTGSGETQYF
TRBJ2-1,TRBV11-2,NA,CASSSYSGSWFEQFF
TRBJ2-5,TRBV9,NA,CASSVELGGTQYF
TRBJ2-1,TRBV10-2,NA,CASRGTSGANEQFF
TRBJ2-1,TRBV5-4,NA,CASSYGTGKDNEQFF
TRBJ1-2,TRBV20-1,NA,CSATGSYGYTF
TRBJ2-3,TRBV5-1,NA,CASRAGSTDTQYF
TRBJ2-7,TRBV7-2,once,CASSGGGWNEQYF
TRBJ1-2,TRBV28,NA,CASSLLLYGYTF
TRBJ2-4,TRBV5-4,NA,CASSFGTIGGGIQYF
TRBJ2-5,TRBV7-9,NA,CASSLAAQGQETQYF
TRBJ1-1,TRBV18,NA,CASSPAGINTEAFF
TRBJ1-5,TRBV30,NA,CAFQGAGQPQHF
TRBJ2-5,TRBV25-1,NA,CASSESRGLGETQYF
TRBJ1-2,TRBV29-1,few,CSAGTGDVYTF
TRBJ2-7,TRBV6-6,NA,CASSYSGRDGYEQYF
TRBJ2-1,TRBV19,few,CASSPDRGGNNEQFF
TRBJ2-2,TRBV7-2,NA,CASSLASGTGELFF
TRBJ1-3,TRBV9,NA,CASSLTGEAGNTIYF
TRBJ1-4,TRBV5-4,few,CASSLGTGNEKLFF
TRBJ1-2,TRBV7-2,few,CASSLRGRGYTF
TRBJ2-7,TRBV7-3,NA,CASSLRGGEPYEQYF
TRBJ1-5,TRBV15,few,CATSSDVAPTGQGTQIWSNQPQHF
TRBJ2-1,TRBV6-5,NA,CASSSAGAGSYNEQFF
TRBJ1-4,TRBV5-1,few,CASSLPRVGEKLFF
TRBJ2-5,TRBV4-1,NA,CASSHREPRSGETQYF
TRBJ1-5,TRBV5-1,few,CASSPQSGGQPQHF
TRBJ2-2,TRBV5-4,few,CASSLYRLAGVSGELFF
TRBJ2-7,TRBV27,NA,CASSLVGQYEAYEQYF
TRBJ1-1,TRBV28,few,CASRPPGSSTEAFF
TRBJ2-7,TRBV19,few,CASKGGSGSYEQYF
TRBJ1-1,TRBV5-6,NA,CASSYGQGAFF
TRBJ2-7,TRBV5-1,few,CASSEGQGQYF
TRBJ2-5,TRBV6-1,NA,CASTEGGRVETQYF
TRBJ2-6,TRBV21-1,NA,CASSPLTTGAGANVLTF
TRBJ2-7,TRBV18,NA,CASSPTTVSSYEQYF
TRBJ2-3,TRBV6-5,NA,CASSLAGVRTDTQYF
TRBJ2-1,TRBV18,few,CASSPNNEQFF
TRBJ2-3,TRBV11-2,NA,CASSLGPPYQGDTQYF
TRBJ2-2,TRBV5-4,NA,CASSSSGSGELFF